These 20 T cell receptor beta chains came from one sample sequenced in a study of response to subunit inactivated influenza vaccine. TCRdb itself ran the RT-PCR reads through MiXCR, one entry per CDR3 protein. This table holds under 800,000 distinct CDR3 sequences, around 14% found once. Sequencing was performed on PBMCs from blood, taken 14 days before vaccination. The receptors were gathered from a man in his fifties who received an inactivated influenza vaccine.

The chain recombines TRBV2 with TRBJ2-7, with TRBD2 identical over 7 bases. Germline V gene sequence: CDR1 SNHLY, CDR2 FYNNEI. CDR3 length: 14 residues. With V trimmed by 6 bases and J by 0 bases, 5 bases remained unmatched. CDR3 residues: CASRGAGSSYEQYF. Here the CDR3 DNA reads TGTGCCAGCAGGGGAGCGGGATCCTCCTACGAGCAGTACTTC.

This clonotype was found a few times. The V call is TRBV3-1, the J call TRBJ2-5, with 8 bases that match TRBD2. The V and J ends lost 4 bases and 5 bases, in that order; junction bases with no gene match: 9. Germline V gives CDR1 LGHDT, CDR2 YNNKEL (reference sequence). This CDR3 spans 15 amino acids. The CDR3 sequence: CASSLVTGRVETQYF. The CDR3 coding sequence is TGTGCCAGCAGCCTCGTCACCGGGAGGGTGGAGACCCAGTACTTC.

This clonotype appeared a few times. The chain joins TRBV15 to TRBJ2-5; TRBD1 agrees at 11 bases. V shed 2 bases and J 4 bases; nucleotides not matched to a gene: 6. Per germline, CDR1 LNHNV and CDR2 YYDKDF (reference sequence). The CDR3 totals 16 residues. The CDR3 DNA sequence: TGTGCCACCAGCAGAACCCTCGGGACAGGGGGAGAGACCCAGTACTTC. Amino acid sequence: CATSRTLGTGGETQYF.

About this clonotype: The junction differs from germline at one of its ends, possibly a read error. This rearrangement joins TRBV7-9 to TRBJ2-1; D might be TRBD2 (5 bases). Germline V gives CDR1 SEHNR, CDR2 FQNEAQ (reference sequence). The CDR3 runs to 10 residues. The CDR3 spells CASIAGEQLF. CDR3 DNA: TGTGCCAGCATTGCGGGTGAGCAGCTCTTC.

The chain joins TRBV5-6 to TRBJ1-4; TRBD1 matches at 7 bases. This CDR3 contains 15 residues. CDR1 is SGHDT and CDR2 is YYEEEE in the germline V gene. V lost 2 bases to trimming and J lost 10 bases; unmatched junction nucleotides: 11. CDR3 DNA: TGTGCCAGCAGCTTACCCAGGGGGGACGGCGGAAAACTGTTTTTT. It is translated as CASSLPRGDGGKLFF. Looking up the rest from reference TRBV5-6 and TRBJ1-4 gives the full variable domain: DAGVTQSPTHLIKTRGQQVTLRCSPKSGHDTVSWYQQALGQGPQFIFQYYEEEERQRGNFPDRFSGHQFPNYSSELNVNALLLGDSALYLCASSLPRGDGGKLFFGSGTQLSVL.

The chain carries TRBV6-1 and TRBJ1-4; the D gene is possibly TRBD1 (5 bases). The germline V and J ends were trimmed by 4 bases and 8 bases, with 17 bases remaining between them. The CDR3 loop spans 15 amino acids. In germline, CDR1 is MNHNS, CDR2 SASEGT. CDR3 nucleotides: TGTGCCAGCAGTGGAGAAGCGGGACGAATCGAAAAACTGTTTTTT. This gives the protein CASSGEAGRIEKLFF.

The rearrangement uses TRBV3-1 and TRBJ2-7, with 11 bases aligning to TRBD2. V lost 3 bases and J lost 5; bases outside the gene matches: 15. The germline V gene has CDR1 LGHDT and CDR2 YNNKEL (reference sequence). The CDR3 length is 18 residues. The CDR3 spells CASSQAPPLTSGKDEQYF. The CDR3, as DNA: TGTGCCAGCAGCCAGGCCCCCCCCCTGACTAGCGGGAAGGACGAGCAGTACTTC.

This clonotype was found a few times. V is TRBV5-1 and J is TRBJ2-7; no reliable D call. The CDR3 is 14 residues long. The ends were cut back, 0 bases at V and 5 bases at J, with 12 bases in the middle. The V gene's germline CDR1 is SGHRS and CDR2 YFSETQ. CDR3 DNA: TGCGCCAGCAGCTTGGCTGGTGGGCCCAACGAGCAGTACTTC. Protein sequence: CASSLAGGPNEQYF.

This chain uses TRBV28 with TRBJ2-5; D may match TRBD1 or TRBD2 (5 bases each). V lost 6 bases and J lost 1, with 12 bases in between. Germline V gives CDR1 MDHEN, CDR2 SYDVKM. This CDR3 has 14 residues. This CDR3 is CASRTEGIQETQYF. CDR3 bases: TGTGCCAGCAGGACTGAGGGGATCCAAGAGACCCAGTACTTC.

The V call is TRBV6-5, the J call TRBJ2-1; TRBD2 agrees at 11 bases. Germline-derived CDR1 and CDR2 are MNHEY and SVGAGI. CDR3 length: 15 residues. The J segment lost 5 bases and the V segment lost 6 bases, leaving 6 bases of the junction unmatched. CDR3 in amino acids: CASRSTSGSHNEQFF. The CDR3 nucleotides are TGTGCCAGCAGAAGCACTAGCGGGAGTCACAATGAGCAGTTCTTC.

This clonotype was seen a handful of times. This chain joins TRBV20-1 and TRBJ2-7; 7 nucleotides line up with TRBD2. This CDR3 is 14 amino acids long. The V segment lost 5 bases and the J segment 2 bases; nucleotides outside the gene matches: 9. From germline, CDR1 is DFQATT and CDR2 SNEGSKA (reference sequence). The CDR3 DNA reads TGCAGTGCTCCCAACGCGGGAGCCCCCTACGAGCAGTACTTC. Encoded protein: CSAPNAGAPYEQYF.

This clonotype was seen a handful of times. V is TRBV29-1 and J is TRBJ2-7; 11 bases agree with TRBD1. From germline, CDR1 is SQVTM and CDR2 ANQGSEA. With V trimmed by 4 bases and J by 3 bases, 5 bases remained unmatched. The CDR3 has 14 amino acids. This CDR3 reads CSVGRDRGIYEQYF. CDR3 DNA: TGCAGCGTTGGTCGGGACAGGGGGATCTACGAGCAGTACTTC.

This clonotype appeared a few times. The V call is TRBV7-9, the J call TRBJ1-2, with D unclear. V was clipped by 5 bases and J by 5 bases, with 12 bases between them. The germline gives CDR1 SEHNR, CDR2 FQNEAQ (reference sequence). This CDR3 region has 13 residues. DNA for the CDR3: TGTGCCAGCAGCCGAAACAATGATTATGGCTACACCTTC. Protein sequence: CASSRNNDYGYTF.

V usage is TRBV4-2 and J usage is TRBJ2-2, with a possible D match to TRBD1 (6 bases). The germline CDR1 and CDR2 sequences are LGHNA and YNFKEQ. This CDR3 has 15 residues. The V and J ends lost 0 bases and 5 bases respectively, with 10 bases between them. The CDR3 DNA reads TGTGCCAGCAGCCAAGATCACCAGGGGACCGGGGAGCTGTTTTTT. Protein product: CASSQDHQGTGELFF.

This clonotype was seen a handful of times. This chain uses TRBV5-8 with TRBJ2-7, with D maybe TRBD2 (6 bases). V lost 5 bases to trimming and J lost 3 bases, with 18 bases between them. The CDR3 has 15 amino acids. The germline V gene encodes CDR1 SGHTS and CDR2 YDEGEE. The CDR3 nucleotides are TGTGCCAGCAGAAGGAGGGGTGCGCGGCGCTACGAGCAGTACTTC. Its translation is CASRRRGARRYEQYF.

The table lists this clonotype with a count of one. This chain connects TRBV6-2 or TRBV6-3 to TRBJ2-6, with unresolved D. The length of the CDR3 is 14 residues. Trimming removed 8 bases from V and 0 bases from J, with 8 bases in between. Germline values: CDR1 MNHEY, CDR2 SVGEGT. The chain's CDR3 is CASQDRSGANVLTF. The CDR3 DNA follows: TGTGCCAGCCAGGACCGCTCTGGGGCCAACGTCCTGACTTTC.

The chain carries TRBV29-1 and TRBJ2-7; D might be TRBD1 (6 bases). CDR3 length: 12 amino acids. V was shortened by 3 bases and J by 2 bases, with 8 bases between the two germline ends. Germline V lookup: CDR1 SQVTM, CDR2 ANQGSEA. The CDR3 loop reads CSVESGAYEQYF. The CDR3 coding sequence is TGCAGCGTTGAGTCAGGGGCCTACGAGCAGTACTTC.

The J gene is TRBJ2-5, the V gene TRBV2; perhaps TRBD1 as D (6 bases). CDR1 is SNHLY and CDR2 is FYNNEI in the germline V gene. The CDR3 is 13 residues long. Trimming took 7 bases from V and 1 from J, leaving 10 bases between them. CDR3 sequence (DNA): TGTGCCAGCATCAGGGGTACCCAAGAGACCCAGTACTTC. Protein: CASIRGTQETQYF. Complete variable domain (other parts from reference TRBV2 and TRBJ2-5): EPEVTQTPSHQVTQMGQEVILRCVPISNHLYFYWYRQILGQKVEFLVSFYNNEISEKSEIFDDQFSVERPDGSNFTLKIRSTKLEDSAMYFCASIRGTQETQYFGPGTRLLVL.

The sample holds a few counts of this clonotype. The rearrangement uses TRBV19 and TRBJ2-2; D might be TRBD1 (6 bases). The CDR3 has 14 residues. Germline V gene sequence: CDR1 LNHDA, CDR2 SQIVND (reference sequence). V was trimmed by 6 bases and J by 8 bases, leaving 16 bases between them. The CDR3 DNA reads TGTGCCAGTAGGCGAAACAGGGATTCGGGGGAGCTGTTTTTT. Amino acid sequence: CASRRNRDSGELFF.

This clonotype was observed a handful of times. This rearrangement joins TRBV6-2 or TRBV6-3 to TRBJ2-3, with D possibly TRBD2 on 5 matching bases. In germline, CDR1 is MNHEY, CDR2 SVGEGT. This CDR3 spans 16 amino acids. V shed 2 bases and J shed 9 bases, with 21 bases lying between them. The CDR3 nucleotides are TGTGCCAGCAGTTACGTGTACCGTAGCGCGAGCAGGACGCAGTATTTT. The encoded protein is CASSYVYRSASRTQYF.